This T cell receptor beta chain was sequenced for a study of siplizumab effects on memory and regulatory T cells. Findings and caveats of the study: Sequences below about 10^-5 frequency were poorly captured. As a result, only a minor fraction of alloreactive clones mapped to unstimulated subsets. Controls had 26.9% Treg-derived mappable alloreactive CD4+ clones on average, versus approximately 70% with siplizumab. Naive T cells appeared more varied than memory cells and looked like key alloresponse contributors. Suppressive function of proliferating Tregs from siplizumab cultures was not confirmed.

The count of this clone is one. Its specificity is unknown. Looked up from germline, CDR1 is SGHKS and CDR2 is YYEKEE (reference sequence). The CDR3 spans 14 residues. V was cut by 0 bases and J by 4 bases, with 7 bases left in between. Assay used: immunoSEQ multiplex PCR; TCRdb lists only in-frame clones, some missing. The table has nearly 95,000 clones, 94% seen once. Sample: non-Treg CD4+ T cells sorted from blood. This receptor was taken from a human donor in good health. The gene calls are TRBV5-5 and TRBJ2-2; D gene ambiguous. The CDR3 sequence is CASSLEAFTGELFF. The CDR3 DNA reads as TGTGCCAGCAGCTTGGAAGCATTCACCGGGGAGCTGTTTTTT.